The clone carrying this TCR beta chain was seen ten or more times. The antigen remains unidentified. Physicians reached a diagnosis by relying on clinical symptoms, serum thyroxine, TRAb, thyroid ultrasound and orbital computed tomography. Someone took the PBMCs out of roughly 10 ml of fresh peripheral blood. The sample belongs to a study of Graves' ophthalmopathy and Graves' hyperthyroidism. Study information: Prior to any treatment, peripheral blood was collected at the time of initial diagnosis. General study points: Most clonotypes expanded in thyroid above 0.001 frequency were present in blood too.

RNA served as the template for amplifying TCR beta CDR3 regions. Second-round multiplex PCR came after a first-round RT-PCR that employed HTBI primers. TCRdb reprocessed the multiplex PCR reads via MiXCR and lists one record per CDR3 protein. There are a few hundred thousand distinct CDR3 sequences in the sample; 15% to 20% occur only once, and roughly 2.3% lies in the top ten. In germline, CDR1 is SQVTM, CDR2 ANQGSEA. V dropped 4 bases and J dropped 3 bases, with 7 bases sitting between them. The CDR3 extends over 11 amino acids. The V call is TRBV29-1, the J call TRBJ2-7; perhaps TRBD2 as D (5 bases). Sequencing used peripheral blood. This clonotype was sampled from an adult woman with stable Graves' hyperthyroidism. The CDR3, as DNA: TGCAGCGTTGTCCGGGACTACGAGCAGTACTTC. Protein sequence: CSVVRDYEQYF.